The rows below give T cell receptor beta chains drawn from one sample of a study of blood T cells in healthy people across ages. TCRdb reanalysed the 5' RACE reads using MiXCR and keeps one entry per CDR3 protein. The table has 780,000 or so distinct CDR3 sequences, around 50% seen once. Sequenced input: blood. The receptors stem from a man in his forties in good health. The CDR3 runs from the conserved cysteine through the conserved F or W. A D gene is named only where the DNA matches it firmly. Not all rows give a size; the values are once, few, many and, for expanded clones, a class.

clone size	D gene	V gene	J gene	CDR3 protein	CDR3 DNA
.	TRBD2	TRBV24-1	TRBJ2-1	CATSDPPLAGEGNEQFF	TGTGCCACCAGTGATCCGCCACTAGCGGGAGAGGGAAATGAGCAGTTCTTC
once	.	TRBV30	TRBJ2-1	CAWNPSTSYNEQFF	TGTGCCTGGAACCCCTCTACTAGTTACAATGAGCAGTTCTTC
.	.	TRBV2	TRBJ1-1	CASSEQGWDTEAFF	TGTGCCAGCAGTGAACAGGGTTGGGACACTGAAGCTTTCTTT
few	.	TRBV20-1	TRBJ1-6	CSARDQDGSPLHF	TGCAGTGCTAGAGACCAGGACGGCTCACCCCTCCACTTT
few	TRBD1	TRBV5-1	TRBJ2-4	CASSATGVGIQYF	TGCGCCAGCAGCGCGACAGGGGTGGGCATTCAGTACTTC
.	.	TRBV6-2/TRBV6-3	TRBJ1-1	CASSYPFGGNTEAFF	TGTGCCAGCAGTTACCCCTTCGGGGGGAACACTGAAGCTTTCTTT
.	TRBD1	TRBV27	TRBJ1-5	CASSSRTGGRNQPQHF	TGTGCCAGCAGTTCAAGGACAGGGGGCCGCAATCAGCCCCAGCATTTT
few	TRBD1	TRBV28	TRBJ2-5	CASISLDRGTDETQYF	TGTGCCAGCATATCCTTGGACAGGGGAACGGACGAGACCCAGTACTTC
.	TRBD1	TRBV7-2	TRBJ2-7	CASSFRRSQGVYEQYF	TGTGCCAGCAGCTTTCGCCGGTCACAGGGGGTCTACGAGCAGTACTTC
.	TRBD2	TRBV13	TRBJ2-1	CASSASLAGVGQFF	TGTGCCAGCAGCGCCTCCCTGGCGGGAGTAGGGCAGTTCTTC
.	.	TRBV2	TRBJ1-4	CASSLRTGEKLFF	TGTGCCAGCAGTCTAAGGACGGGTGAAAAACTGTTTTTT
few	.	TRBV4-2	TRBJ1-2	CASSQVGQDNYGYTF	TGTGCCAGCAGCCAAGTTGGGCAGGATAACTATGGCTACACCTTC
.	TRBD2	TRBV29-1	TRBJ2-7	CSVEGPSGTYEQYF	TGCAGCGTTGAAGGTCCTAGCGGAACCTACGAGCAGTACTTC
once	.	TRBV21-1	TRBJ2-6	CASSNQWAGSGANVLTF	TGTGCCAGCAGCAATCAGTGGGCAGGGAGTGGGGCCAACGTCCTGACTTTC
.	.	TRBV20-1	TRBJ1-1	CSALVTDTEAFF	TGCAGTGCCCTAGTAACTGACACTGAAGCTTTCTTT
.	TRBD1	TRBV25-1	TRBJ1-2	CASSESGSGRGPGYTF	TGTGCCAGCAGTGAATCGGGGAGCGGCAGGGGGCCTGGCTACACCTTC
few	.	TRBV20-1	TRBJ2-3	CRARDPYTDTQYF	TGCCGTGCCAGGGACCCTTACACAGATACGCAGTATTTT
.	.	TRBV7-9	TRBJ1-2	CASSLVQGLQRIYGYTF	TGTGCCAGCAGCTTAGTCCAGGGGCTTCAACGAATTTATGGCTACACCTTC
few	TRBD2	TRBV10-3	TRBJ2-1	CAIRDSGGIYNEQFF	TGTGCCATCAGGGATAGCGGGGGGATCTACAATGAGCAGTTCTTC
many	TRBD1	TRBV28	TRBJ2-6	CASSFLGQGFRGANVLTF	TGTGCCAGCAGTTTCCTGGGACAGGGGTTTCGTGGGGCCAACGTCCTGACTTTC
.	TRBD1	TRBV9	TRBJ2-5	CASSIRDRGLQETQYF	TGTGCCAGCAGCATTCGGGACAGGGGGCTGCAAGAGACCCAGTACTTC
few	.	TRBV7-2	TRBJ2-7	CASSLGAFGANSYEQYF	TGTGCCAGCAGCTTAGGCGCTTTCGGGGCTAATTCCTACGAGCAGTACTTC
.	TRBD2	TRBV3-1	TRBJ2-7	CASTSTGRGAYEQYF	TGTGCCAGCACCTCAACGGGGAGGGGCGCCTACGAGCAGTACTTC
.	.	TRBV10-3	TRBJ2-7	CAISAGGRYEQYF	TGTGCCATCAGTGCAGGAGGGAGGTACGAGCAGTACTTC
.	TRBD2	TRBV7-9	TRBJ2-5	CASSPRLADQETQYF	TGTGCCAGCAGCCCGAGACTAGCAGATCAAGAGACCCAGTACTTC
.	.	TRBV4-1	TRBJ1-1	CASSPIDGGYTEAFF	TGCGCCAGCAGCCCAATCGATGGAGGTTACACTGAAGCTTTCTTT
.	TRBD1	TRBV7-2	TRBJ2-3	CASSLDGTGEDTQYF	TGTGCCAGCAGCTTAGATGGGACAGGGGAAGATACGCAGTATTTT
few	TRBD1	TRBV6-1	TRBJ2-3	CASSDPVAGGASRTDTQYF	TGTGCCAGCAGTGACCCGGTGGCAGGGGGCGCATCTCGCACAGATACGCAGTATTTT
.	.	TRBV12-3/TRBV12-4	TRBJ1-2	CASSLASRDYGYTF	TGTGCCAGCAGTTTAGCGTCGAGGGACTATGGCTACACCTTC
.	.	TRBV28	TRBJ2-5	CATIQGGETQYF	TGTGCCACCATCCAGGGGGGTGAGACCCAGTACTTC
.	.	TRBV6-6	TRBJ2-7	CASSPGATYEQYF	TGTGCCAGCAGCCCAGGAGCGACCTACGAGCAGTACTTC
few	.	TRBV27	TRBJ2-5	CASSLGIRGETQYF	TGTGCCAGCAGTCTGGGAATCCGGGGGGAGACCCAGTACTTC
once	TRBD2	TRBV5-1	TRBJ2-1	CASSLNELAGRYNEQFF	TGCGCCAGCAGCTTAAACGAACTAGCGGGGCGGTACAATGAGCAGTTCTTC
.	.	TRBV11-1	TRBJ2-7	CASSLGTTTYEQYF	TGTGCCAGCAGCTTAGGGACTACCACCTACGAGCAGTACTTC
.	.	TRBV28	TRBJ2-7	CASSPPAREQYF	TGTGCCAGCAGTCCCCCTGCTAGAGAGCAGTACTTC
few	.	TRBV7-2	TRBJ2-1	CASSSSDYAYNEQFF	TGTGCCAGCAGCTCCTCGGACTATGCCTACAATGAGCAGTTCTTC
.	TRBD1	TRBV4-3	TRBJ2-5	CASSQDSTGGPGVRETQYF	TGCGCCAGCAGCCAAGATTCGACAGGGGGCCCGGGCGTTCGAGAGACCCAGTACTTC
.	TRBD1	TRBV7-9	TRBJ1-1	CASSPKVTGRSVKAFF	TGTGCCAGCAGCCCTAAAGTGACAGGGCGGTCCGTCAAAGCTTTCTTT
.	.	TRBV28	TRBJ2-7	CASTTGLGNHEQYF	TGTGCCAGCACCACGGGGCTGGGGAACCACGAGCAGTACTTC
.	TRBD1	TRBV27	TRBJ2-7	CASRPRDRDYEQYF	TGTGCCAGTCGACCCCGGGACAGGGACTACGAGCAGTACTTC
.	.	TRBV7-2	TRBJ1-5	CASSSRWGRGDQPQHF	TGTGCCAGCAGCTCAAGGTGGGGCAGGGGAGATCAGCCCCAGCATTTT
few	.	TRBV5-6	TRBJ1-2	CASTKEVNYGYTF	TGTGCCAGCACCAAGGAGGTCAACTATGGCTACACCTTC
.	.	TRBV7-2	TRBJ2-1	CASSFMGEPRVNNEQFF	TGTGCCAGCAGCTTTATGGGGGAACCGAGAGTAAACAATGAGCAGTTCTTC
.	.	TRBV6-1	TRBJ2-5	CASRNPAGREETQYF	TGTGCCAGCCGAAACCCGGCGGGCAGGGAAGAGACCCAGTACTTC
.	.	TRBV28	TRBJ2-7	CASRITGSSYEQYF	TGTGCCAGCCGAATAACAGGGAGCTCCTACGAGCAGTACTTC
.	.	TRBV4-3	TRBJ2-7	CASSYTQRQEGPYEQYF	TGCGCCAGCAGCTACACGCAGCGACAGGAGGGACCCTACGAGCAGTACTTC
few	.	TRBV7-3	TRBJ2-3	CASSLDRTSTDTQYF	TGTGCCAGCAGCTTAGACAGGACTAGCACAGATACGCAGTATTTT
many	TRBD2	TRBV20-1	TRBJ2-3	CSATTSGGTPITDTQYF	TGCAGTGCAACGACTAGCGGGGGGACCCCCATCACAGATACGCAGTATTTT
.	.	TRBV27	TRBJ2-3	CASRLRRGLNQDTQYF	TGTGCCAGCAGGCTCCGTCGGGGGCTAAATCAAGATACGCAGTATTTT
.	TRBD1	TRBV6-5	TRBJ2-5	CASSYRPGQGFSRETQYF	TGTGCCAGCAGTTACAGACCGGGACAGGGTTTTAGTAGGGAGACCCAGTACTTC